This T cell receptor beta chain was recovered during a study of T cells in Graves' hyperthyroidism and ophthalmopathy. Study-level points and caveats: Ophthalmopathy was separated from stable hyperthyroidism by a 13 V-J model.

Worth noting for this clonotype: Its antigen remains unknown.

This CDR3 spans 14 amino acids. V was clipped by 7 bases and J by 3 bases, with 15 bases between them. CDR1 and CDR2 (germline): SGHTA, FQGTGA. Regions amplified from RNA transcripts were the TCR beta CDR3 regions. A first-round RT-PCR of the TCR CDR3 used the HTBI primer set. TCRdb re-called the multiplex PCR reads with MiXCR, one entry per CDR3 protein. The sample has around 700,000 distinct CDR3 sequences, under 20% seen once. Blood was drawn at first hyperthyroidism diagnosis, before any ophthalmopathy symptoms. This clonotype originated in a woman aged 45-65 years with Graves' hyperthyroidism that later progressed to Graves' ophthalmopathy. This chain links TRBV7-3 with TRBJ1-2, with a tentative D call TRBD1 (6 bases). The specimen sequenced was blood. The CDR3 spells CASTLRGGYYGYTF. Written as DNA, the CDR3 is TGTGCCAGCACTCTTCGTGGGGGCTACTATGGCTACACCTTC.